These 22 T cell receptor beta chains came from one sample sequenced in a study of CD8+ T cells in alopecia areata. Noted treatment: oral pan-JAK inhibitor, 5-10 mg twice daily. The sequencing template was cDNA reverse transcribed from extracted RNA. Sequencing was performed with immunoSEQ multiplex PCR; in TCRdb, only in-frame clones are kept and a portion is missing. In the table there are around 300,000 clones, around 64% of which are singletons. Sequences were derived from CD4+ T cells sorted from blood, sampled around week 53, from a patient treated with tofacitinib. These receptors all stem from a human donor with alopecia areata.

The J gene is TRBJ2-5, the V gene TRBV5-1; possibly TRBD2 for D (5 bases). CDR1 is SGHRS and CDR2 is YFSETQ in the germline V gene. V lost 3 bases and J 5 bases, leaving 14 bases between the germline ends. This CDR3 contains 14 residues. CDR3 residues: CASSSLGRWETQYF. The CDR3 region has the DNA TGCGCCAGCAGCTCCCTGGGGAGATGGGAGACCCAGTACTTC. The complete variable domain, with remaining parts taken from reference TRBV5-1 and TRBJ2-5, reads KAGVTQTPRYLIKTRGQQVTLSCSPISGHRSVSWYQQTPGQGLQFLFEYFSETQRNKGNFPGRFSGRQFSNSRSEMNVSTLELGDSALYLCASSSLGRWETQYFGPGTRLLVL.

The chain couples TRBV7-9 to TRBJ1-2; TRBD1 is a possible D gene (6 bases). V lost 3 bases, J lost 2 bases, and 10 bases lay in between. Germline loops: CDR1 SEHNR, CDR2 FQNEAQ (reference sequence). This CDR3 spans 14 amino acids. CDR3 nucleotide sequence: TGTGCCAGCAGCTTCGAAGGGGGAAACTATGGCTACACCTTC. It specifies CASSFEGGNYGYTF.

This clone was seen just once. This sequence joins TRBV5-1 and TRBJ2-1; D might be TRBD1 or TRBD2, each matching 5 bases. V dropped 4 bases and J dropped 0 bases, with 11 bases sitting between them. This CDR3 contains 15 residues. Germline V lookup: CDR1 SGHRS, CDR2 YFSETQ. The CDR3 DNA reads TGCGCCAGCAGCCTGGGACCCTCCTCCTACAATGAGCAGTTCTTC. Translated, it gives CASSLGPSSYNEQFF.

This chain connects TRBV11-2 to TRBJ1-6; a weak D match, TRBD1 (5 bases). Germline assignment: CDR1 SGHAT and CDR2 FQNNGV. The CDR3 contains 14 residues. Trimming removed 3 bases at V and 13 bases at J, with 16 bases between. The CDR3: CASSLLGGTGPLHF. DNA for the CDR3: TGTGCCAGCAGCTTGCTTGGCGGGACCGGGCCCCTCCACTTT.

V gene TRBV29-1 combines with J gene TRBJ2-7; no firm D call. With 7 bases removed from V and 12 bases from J, the gap between germline ends came to 19 bases. Germline CDR1 and CDR2: SQVTM and ANQGSEA. CDR3 length: 11 amino acids. The CDR3 sequence: CSAADRQNRYF. As DNA, the CDR3 is TGCAGCGCCGCAGATCGACAAAATCGGTACTTC.

There are a few counts of this clone. The V and J genes are TRBV10-3 and TRBJ2-6, with TRBD1 matching over 9 bases. J was trimmed by 4 bases and V by 2 bases; bases with no gene match: 15. Germline-derived CDR1 and CDR2 are ENHRY and SYGVKD. The CDR3 has 20 amino acids. The CDR3 sequence is CAISETPGQGYLAGANVLTF. The CDR3 DNA reads TGTGCCATCAGTGAGACACCGGGACAGGGCTACCTCGCCGGGGCCAACGTCCTGACTTTC.

V and J are TRBV27 and TRBJ2-5, with D perhaps TRBD2 (6 bases). This CDR3 is 16 amino acids long. Trimming removed 6 bases from V and 4 bases from J, with 21 bases in between. Germline loops: CDR1 MNHEY, CDR2 SMNVEV (reference sequence). The CDR3 DNA is TGTGCCAGCAGCCGGCGGCGGGGCGCCGGGGGAGAGACCCAGTACTTC. As protein: CASSRRRGAGGETQYF.

This clone was counted a few times. This chain connects TRBV5-1 to TRBJ2-1; D possibly uses TRBD1 or TRBD2 (5 bases each). V was shortened by 0 bases and J by 8 bases, with 15 bases between the two germline ends. Germline assignment: CDR1 SGHRS and CDR2 YFSETQ. The CDR3 totals 15 residues. Here the CDR3 DNA reads TGCGCCAGCAGCTTGGATGGGACGGCGGGTGATGAGCAGTTCTTC. Encoded protein: CASSLDGTAGDEQFF.

The V and J genes are TRBV10-3 and TRBJ1-1, with 9 bases identical to TRBD1. Germline CDR1 ENHRY, CDR2 SYGVKD. This CDR3 spans 14 amino acids. Trimming took 3 bases from V and 8 from J; bases not matched to a gene: 7. The CDR3 region is CAISDTGQGTEAFF. The CDR3, as DNA: TGTGCCATCAGTGATACTGGACAGGGGACCGAAGCTTTCTTT.

About this clone: This sequence may be a read error, since a much larger clone differs from it by one base. In DNA form, the CDR3 reads TGTGCCAGCAGCTTAGAAGGGAGCAATCAGCCCCAGCATTTT. It specifies CASSLEGSNQPQHF. This chain connects TRBV7-9 to TRBJ1-5; no firm D call. Trimming took 1 base from V and 1 from J, leaving 5 bases between them. This CDR3 is 14 amino acids long. CDR1 SEHNR and CDR2 FQNEAQ come from the germline V gene (reference sequence).

CDR3 protein: CASSNRFRTGFAYNEQFF. The CDR3 nucleotides are TGCGCCAGCAGCAATAGATTTAGGACAGGGTTCGCCTACAATGAGCAGTTCTTC. The chain recombines TRBV5-1 with TRBJ2-1; 8 bases fit TRBD1. Germline V lookup: CDR1 SGHRS, CDR2 YFSETQ. The CDR3 totals 18 residues. The junction had 14 bases not matched to a gene; V was cut back by 4 bases and J by 2 bases.

This chain connects TRBV2 to TRBJ2-3; the D gene is possibly TRBD2 (5 bases). V dropped 2 bases and J dropped 0 bases, with 6 bases sitting between them. Germline assignment: CDR1 SNHLY and CDR2 FYNNEI. The CDR3 length is 14 residues. The CDR3 loop reads CASSERTSTDTQYF. CDR3 DNA sequence: TGTGCCAGCAGTGAACGGACTAGCACAGATACGCAGTATTTT. Full variable domain (remainder filled in from reference TRBV2 and TRBJ2-3): EPEVTQTPSHQVTQMGQEVILRCVPISNHLYFYWYRQILGQKVEFLVSFYNNEISEKSEIFDDQFSVERPDGSNFTLKIRSTKLEDSAMYFCASSERTSTDTQYFGPGTRLTVL.

The V gene is TRBV14, the J gene TRBJ2-7; D may correspond to TRBD1 or TRBD2 (5 bases each). Germline CDR1 SGHDN, CDR2 FVKESK. This CDR3 has 14 residues. Trimming left V 3 bases short and J 7 bases short, with 16 bases between. The CDR3 sequence: CASSHIGDLGEQYF. The CDR3 nucleotides read TGTGCCAGCAGCCATATAGGGGACCTGGGGGAGCAGTACTTC.

V gene TRBV9 combines with J gene TRBJ2-1; D is perhaps TRBD1 (6 bases). The CDR3 loop spans 15 amino acids. Germline CDR1 is SGDLS and CDR2 is YYNGEE. The V end lost 4 bases, the J end lost 8 bases, and 19 bases lay between the germline ends. In DNA form, the CDR3 reads TGTGCCAGCAGCCCCCTAGGGGGAGTCAACGATGAGCAGTTCTTC. This translates into CASSPLGGVNDEQFF.

The rearrangement joins TRBV15 to TRBJ2-4; D might be TRBD1 or TRBD2, each matching 6 bases. V dropped 4 bases and J dropped 1 base, with 14 bases sitting between them. Germline CDR1 LNHNV, CDR2 YYDKDF (reference sequence). The CDR3 covers 16 residues. The CDR3 loop reads CATSIPRGDAKNIQYF. CDR3 DNA: TGTGCCACCAGCATCCCTAGGGGGGACGCCAAAAACATTCAGTACTTC. The variable domain in full, with the rest retrieved from reference TRBV15 and TRBJ2-4, is DAMVIQNPRYQVTQFGKPVTLSCSQTLNHNVMYWYQQKSSQAPKLLFHYYDKDFNNEADTPDNFQSRRPNTSFCFLDIRSPGLGDTAMYLCATSIPRGDAKNIQYFGAGTRLSVL.

This clone was counted only a few times. This sequence joins TRBV7-8 and TRBJ2-3; either TRBD1 or TRBD2 may fit D (7 bases each). In germline, CDR1 is SGHVS, CDR2 FQNEAQ. The CDR3 is made up of 18 amino acids. V shed 5 bases and J shed 4 bases, with 25 bases lying between them. The CDR3 sequence: CASSPKSPLRGGADTQYF. The DNA of the CDR3 is TGTGCCAGCAGCCCTAAAAGCCCTCTCAGGGGGGGCGCAGATACGCAGTATTTT.

The rearrangement joins TRBV27 to TRBJ1-1, with D uncertain. Germline CDR1 and CDR2: MNHEY and SMNVEV (reference sequence). The V end lost 8 bases, the J end lost 2 bases, and 9 bases lay between the germline ends. CDR3 length equals 12 residues. CDR3 nucleotides: TGTGCCAGCCGAGGGTTTAACACTGAAGCTTTCTTT. As protein: CASRGFNTEAFF.

V is TRBV5-1 and J is TRBJ2-7; D unclear. V was shortened by 5 bases and J by 2 bases, with 8 bases between the two germline ends. CDR3 size: 12 residues. Per the germline V gene, CDR1 is SGHRS and CDR2 is YFSETQ. The CDR3 is CASRFGAYEQYF. The DNA of the CDR3 is TGCGCCAGCAGATTTGGAGCCTACGAGCAGTACTTC.

In its sample, this clone was seen many times. The genes are TRBV10-1 and TRBJ1-3; D ambiguous. The CDR3 has 13 residues. Trimming cost V 8 bases and J 0 bases, with 8 bases left between them. Germline values: CDR1 WNHNN, CDR2 SYGVQD (reference sequence). CDR3 sequence reads: CASCSGSGNTIYF. For the CDR3, the DNA is TGCGCCAGCTGTTCAGGCTCTGGAAACACCATATATTTT.

This clone has a handful of counts. The chain is built from TRBV6-5 and TRBJ2-7; D gene unclear. The CDR3 is made up of 11 amino acids. Germline assignment: CDR1 MNHEY and CDR2 SVGAGI. V was clipped by 6 bases and J by 4 bases, with 7 bases between them. The chain's CDR3 is CASSTVYEQYF. The CDR3 region has the DNA TGTGCCAGCAGCACAGTTTACGAGCAGTACTTC.

This clone was seen more than once but under ten times. This chain uses TRBV5-1 with TRBJ1-6; 8 bases fit TRBD1. Losses at the gene ends were 5 bases for V and 11 bases for J; bases not matched to a gene: 15. The CDR3 runs to 16 residues. Germline V lookup: CDR1 SGHRS, CDR2 YFSETQ. In nucleotides, the CDR3 is TGCGCCAGCAGTCAGGGGGCAGGGACCCCAAGCGCACCCCTCCACTTT. Translating gives CASSQGAGTPSAPLHF.

The gene calls are TRBV9 and TRBJ1-1; D remains ambiguous. Between the trimmed V and J ends, which lost 2 bases and 6 bases, there was a span of 8 bases. Germline assignment: CDR1 SGDLS and CDR2 YYNGEE. The CDR3 runs to 12 residues. The CDR3 loop is CASSVSGSEAFF. Written as DNA, the CDR3 is TGTGCCAGCAGCGTCTCAGGTTCTGAAGCTTTCTTT. Filled out from reference TRBV9 and TRBJ1-1, the complete variable domain reads DSGVTQTPKHLITATGQRVTLRCSPRSGDLSVYWYQQSLDQGLQFLIQYYNGEERAKGNILERFSAQQFPDLHSELNLSSLELGDSALYFCASSVSGSEAFFGQGTRLTVV.